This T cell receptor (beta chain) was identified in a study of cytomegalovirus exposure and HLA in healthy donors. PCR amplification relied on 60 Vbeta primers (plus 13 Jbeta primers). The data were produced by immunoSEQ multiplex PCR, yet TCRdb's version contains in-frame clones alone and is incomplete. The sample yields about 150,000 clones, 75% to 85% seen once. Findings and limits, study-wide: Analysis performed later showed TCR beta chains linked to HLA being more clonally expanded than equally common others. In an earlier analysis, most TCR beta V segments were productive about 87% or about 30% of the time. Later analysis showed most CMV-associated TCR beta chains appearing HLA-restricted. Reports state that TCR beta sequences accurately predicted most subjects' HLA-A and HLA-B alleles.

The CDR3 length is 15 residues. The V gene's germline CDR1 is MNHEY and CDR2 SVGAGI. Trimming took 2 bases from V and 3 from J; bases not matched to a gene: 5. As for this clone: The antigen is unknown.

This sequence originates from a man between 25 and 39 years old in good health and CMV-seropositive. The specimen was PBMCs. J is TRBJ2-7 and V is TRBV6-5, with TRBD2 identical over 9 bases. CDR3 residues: CASSYSGGRGYEQYF. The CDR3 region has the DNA TGTGCCAGCAGTTACAGCGGCGGGAGGGGCTACGAGCAGTACTTC.